One sample yielded the 20 T cell receptor beta chains listed below, sequenced in a study of T-cell reconstitution after alpha-beta-depleted transplantation in children. Molecular barcoding with unique molecular identifiers was used for the TCRbeta library. TCRdb analysed the PCR reads with MiXCR anew, one entry per CDR3 protein. Seen here are 580,000 or so distinct CDR3 sequences, about 21% observed once, and the top ten hold 13% to 15%. Material: PBMCs, mostly from graft donor cells, obtained 360 days after TCRalphabeta/CD19-depleted stem cell transplant. These TCRs come from a boy under two years old who had a stem cell transplant for acute myeloid leukemia, so the T cells may come from the graft donor.

There are a few counts of this clonotype. The V and J genes are TRBV6-1 and TRBJ1-1, with 8 positions matching TRBD1. The germline V gene has CDR1 MNHNS and CDR2 SASEGT. The CDR3 consists of 15 residues. V shed 5 bases and J 3 bases; nucleotides not matched to a gene: 8. Written as DNA, the CDR3 is TGTGCCAGCAGTACGGCAGGGGGCACGGACACTGAAGCTTTCTTT. It specifies CASSTAGGTDTEAFF.

The rearrangement uses TRBV6-5 and TRBJ1-1; D not certain. The CDR3 contains 15 residues. Germline CDR1 is MNHEY and CDR2 is SVGAGI. The ends were cut back, 2 bases at V and 9 bases at J, with 19 bases in the middle. DNA for the CDR3: TGTGCCAGCAGTTACGTAGGCAGGTCGGCAATTAAAGCTTTCTTT. Translating it yields CASSYVGRSAIKAFF.

This clonotype was recorded many times. The chain carries TRBV20-1 and TRBJ2-2; tentative D call: TRBD2 (5 bases). This CDR3 comprises 13 residues. The germline CDR1 and CDR2 sequences are DFQATT and SNEGSKA (reference sequence). The V end lost 5 bases, the J end lost 3 bases, and 10 bases lay between the germline ends. This CDR3 reads CSAESGHTGELFF. The CDR3 nucleotides read TGCAGTGCTGAAAGCGGCCACACCGGGGAGCTGTTTTTT.

V usage is TRBV20-1 and J usage is TRBJ2-3; TRBD1 is a possible D gene (5 bases). Trimming took off 1 base at V and 4 bases at J, with 12 bases between the two ends. The V gene's germline CDR1 is DFQATT and CDR2 SNEGSKA (reference sequence). CDR3 length: 14 residues. CDR3 amino acids: CSARGARASDTQYF. The CDR3 DNA is TGCAGTGCTAGAGGGGCCAGGGCGTCAGATACGCAGTATTTT.

A few counts support this clonotype. CDR3 amino acids: CSAALWDSFFNYGYTF. CDR3 DNA: TGCAGTGCTGCATTATGGGACAGCTTCTTTAACTATGGCTACACCTTC. The chain has TRBV20-1 and TRBJ1-2; 7 bases agree with TRBD1. V dropped 5 bases and J dropped 1; count of bases not matched to a gene: 13. CDR3 length equals 16 residues. CDR1 is DFQATT and CDR2 is SNEGSKA in the germline V gene (reference sequence).

This clonotype was observed a handful of times. The chain recombines TRBV20-1 with TRBJ1-5, with D perhaps matching TRBD1 (5 bases). This CDR3 contains 15 residues. Germline V lookup: CDR1 DFQATT, CDR2 SNEGSKA (reference sequence). V was shortened by 3 bases and J by 3 bases, with 15 bases between the two germline ends. The CDR3 protein is CSASVLGRDNQPQHF. In DNA, the CDR3 is TGCAGTGCTAGTGTTCTAGGCAGGGACAATCAGCCCCAGCATTTT.

The chain has TRBV7-7 and TRBJ2-1, with 9 bases that match TRBD2. V shed 5 bases and J 3 bases; nucleotides not matched to a gene: 11. CDR1 and CDR2 (germline): SSHAT, FNYEAQ (reference sequence). This CDR3 has 17 residues. The CDR3 DNA reads TGTGCCAGCAGCCCTCTCGTTGGAGCGGGGGGCTACAATGAGCAGTTCTTC. Amino acids: CASSPLVGAGGYNEQFF. Full variable domain (rest looked up from reference TRBV7-7 and TRBJ2-1): GAGVSQSPRYKVTKRGQDVTLRCDPISSHATLYWYQQALGQGPEFLTYFNYEAQPDKSGLPSDRFSAERPEGSISTLTIQRTEQRDSAMYRCASSPLVGAGGYNEQFFGPGTRLTVL.

The J gene is TRBJ2-7, the V gene TRBV27; D gene unclear. Trimming pared 3 bases from V and 1 base from J, leaving 7 bases between. This CDR3 has 13 amino acids. Germline assignment: CDR1 MNHEY and CDR2 SMNVEV (reference sequence). The CDR3 DNA sequence: TGTGCCAGCAGTTTCAGACCGTCCTACGAGCAGTACGTC. It codes for CASSFRPSYEQYV.

V gene TRBV5-5 combines with J gene TRBJ2-3; TRBD2 is a possible D gene (7 bases). The germline gives CDR1 SGHKS, CDR2 YYEKEE (reference sequence). The CDR3 has 14 residues. V lost 5 bases, J lost 1 base, and 11 bases lay in between. The CDR3 loop is CASSWEGGTDTQYF. Here the CDR3 DNA reads TGTGCCAGCAGTTGGGAGGGGGGCACAGATACGCAGTATTTT.

This clonotype was detected a few times. The CDR3, as DNA: TGTGCCATCGGACAGGGATCCTACGAGCAGTACGTC. Its translation is CAIGQGSYEQYV. The chain couples TRBV10-3 to TRBJ2-7, with 8 bases that match TRBD1. From germline, CDR1 is ENHRY and CDR2 SYGVKD. CDR3 length: 12 amino acids. The V gene end was trimmed by 8 bases and the J gene end by 1 base; junction bases not matched to a gene: 1.

The chain carries TRBV18 and TRBJ2-7, with 7 bases that match TRBD1. J lost 4 bases, V lost 3 bases, and 9 bases had no gene match. Germline assignment: CDR1 KGHSH and CDR2 LQKENI. The length of the CDR3 is 15 residues. CDR3 nucleotide sequence: TGTGCCAGCTCACCGAGGACAGGAAAATCATACGAGCAGTACTTC. This translates into CASSPRTGKSYEQYF.

This clonotype was counted many times. This rearrangement joins TRBV29-1 to TRBJ2-3; no firm D call. This CDR3 has 13 residues. Germline assignment: CDR1 SQVTM and CDR2 ANQGSEA. Deletions cut 7 bases from V and 2 bases from J, with 13 bases between. The CDR3 DNA is TGCAGCGCCCCTGGGGTAGTCACAGATACGCAGTATTTT. This gives the protein CSAPGVVTDTQYF.

This clonotype was seen more than once but under ten times. The CDR3 region is CASSRTGTGGNEQFF. In DNA form, the CDR3 reads TGTGCCAGCAGTCGCACCGGGACAGGGGGCAATGAGCAGTTCTTC. The chain links TRBV28 to TRBJ2-1, with 11 bases fitting TRBD1. The CDR3 loop spans 15 amino acids. V lost 5 bases and J lost 6; bases outside the gene matches: 6. Germline V lookup: CDR1 MDHEN, CDR2 SYDVKM.

As for this clonotype: This may be a read error, as it is one base from a much larger clone. J is TRBJ2-7 and V is TRBV28, with D possibly being TRBD2 (5 bases). This CDR3 region has 15 residues. Germline V gives CDR1 MDHEN, CDR2 SYDVKM. V was trimmed by 4 bases and J by 3 bases, leaving 16 bases between them. The CDR3 region has the DNA TGTGCCAGCAGTTCCTTCGGAGGAGGCGGCTACGAGCAGTACTTC. Amino acids: CASSSFGGGGYEQYF.

This clonotype has a count of ten or more. CDR3 coding DNA: TGTGCCAGCAGCTTAGCCCTAACCAGGGACGAGCAGTACTTC. It translates to CASSLALTRDEQYF. The chain combines TRBV7-9 with TRBJ2-7, with D perhaps matching TRBD1 (5 bases). V lost 0 bases to trimming and J lost 5 bases, with 11 bases between them. The CDR3 spans 14 residues. In germline, CDR1 is SEHNR, CDR2 FQNEAQ (reference sequence).

This clonotype showed up many times. This chain joins TRBV7-9 and TRBJ1-2; TRBD1 might be the D (5 bases). The CDR3 is made up of 13 amino acids. The V gene lost 0 bases and the J gene lost 8 bases, with 10 bases spanning the gap. Germline loops: CDR1 SEHNR, CDR2 FQNEAQ (reference sequence). The CDR3 coding sequence is TGTGCCAGCAGCTTAGCAGGGGCGGAGGGCTACACCTTC. It translates to CASSLAGAEGYTF.

The rearrangement uses TRBV11-1 and TRBJ2-3, with D perhaps matching TRBD1 (6 bases). Trimming removed 4 bases from V and 2 bases from J, with 22 bases in between. The CDR3 spans 18 residues. Germline V gene data show CDR1 as SGHAT and CDR2 as FQDESV (reference sequence). The CDR3 nucleotides read TGTGCCAGCAGCTCGTATCGGTGGGGGCAAAGGAACACAGATACGCAGTATTTT. Translation: CASSSYRWGQRNTDTQYF.

As concerns this clonotype: This clone may be a read error of a much larger clone one base away. This chain links TRBV29-1 with TRBJ1-1; 8 bases map to TRBD1. Per the germline V gene, CDR1 is SQVTM and CDR2 is ANQGSEA. The CDR3 sequence is 13 residues long. V lost 4 bases, J lost 2 bases, and 3 bases stayed unmatched. CDR3 sequence: CSVGTGINTEAFF. The CDR3 DNA sequence: TGCAGCGTTGGGACAGGGATAAACACTGAAGCTTTCTTT. The complete variable domain, with remaining parts taken from reference TRBV29-1 and TRBJ1-1, reads SAVISQKPSRDICQRGTSLTIQCQVDSQVTMMFWYRQQPGQSLTLIATANQGSEATYESGFVIDKFPISRPNLTFSTLTVSNMSPEDSSIYLCSVGTGINTEAFFGQGTRLTVV.

The V gene is TRBV20-1, the J gene TRBJ2-5; TRBD2 matches 11 bases. The germline gives CDR1 DFQATT, CDR2 SNEGSKA (reference sequence). The ends lost 1 base at V and 0 bases at J; junction bases unmatched: 10. This CDR3 region has 18 residues. CDR3 region: CSARGYRRLAGNQETQYF. The CDR3 DNA is TGCAGTGCTAGAGGCTATCGCCGACTAGCGGGGAACCAAGAGACCCAGTACTTC.

The gene calls are TRBV20-1 and TRBJ1-1; the D is unclear. Trimming left V 2 bases short and J 4 bases short, with 11 bases between. The CDR3 runs 13 residues. Germline CDR1 reads DFQATT; CDR2 reads SNEGSKA (reference sequence). As DNA, the CDR3 is TGCAGTGCTAGACCCTTTGCCCTCACTGAAGCTTTCTTT. Its protein is CSARPFALTEAFF.